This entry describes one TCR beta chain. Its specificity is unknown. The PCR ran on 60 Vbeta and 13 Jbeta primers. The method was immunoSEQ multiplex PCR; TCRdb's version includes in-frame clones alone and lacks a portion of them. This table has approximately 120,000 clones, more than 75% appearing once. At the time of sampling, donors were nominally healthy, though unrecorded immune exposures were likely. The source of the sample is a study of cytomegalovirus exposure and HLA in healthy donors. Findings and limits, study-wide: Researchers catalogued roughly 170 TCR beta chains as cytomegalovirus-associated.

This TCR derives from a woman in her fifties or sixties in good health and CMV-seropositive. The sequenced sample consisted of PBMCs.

CDR3 region: CASSFGTAGTTEAFF. CDR3 coding DNA: TGTGCCAGCAGTTTTGGGACGGCGGGGACGACTGAAGCTTTCTTT. This chain links TRBV6-1 with TRBJ1-1; D is perhaps TRBD1 (5 bases). Germline V gives CDR1 MNHNS, CDR2 SASEGT. V shed 5 bases and J shed 5 bases, with 18 bases lying between them. The CDR3 extends over 15 amino acids.